These 25 T cell receptor beta chains were all obtained from the same sample, sequenced in a study of regulatory T cells in long-lasting Graves disease. Documented time point: newly diagnosed GD, antithyroid drugs for less than 3 months. PBMC RNA served as the TCR library source. For TCR beta, libraries came from iRepertoire HTBI primers and Arm-PCR of CDR3 regions. TCRdb reprocessed the multiplex PCR reads with MiXCR, giving one entry per CDR3 protein. The sample shows 600,000 to 650,000 distinct CDR3 sequences, around 17% of them seen only once. These same data were also listed under a study on T cells in Graves' hyperthyroidism and ophthalmopathy.

The specimen comprised peripheral blood mononuclear cells (PBMCs), sampled at new diagnosis, from a patient treated with antithyroid drugs. The receptor set was obtained from a woman aged 25-40 years with Graves disease.

In its sample, this clonotype was seen many times. The chain links TRBV20-1 to TRBJ2-1; no definite D call. The V and J ends lost 0 bases and 10 bases respectively, with 13 bases between them. Per the germline V gene, CDR1 is DFQATT and CDR2 is SNEGSKA (reference sequence). The CDR3 is 13 amino acids. DNA of the CDR3: TGCAGTGCTAGAGAGTGGCCCGTTTGGGAGCAGTTCTTC. Its protein is CSAREWPVWEQFF.

The V and J genes are TRBV19 and TRBJ1-1; tentatively, D is TRBD1 (6 bases). Germline V lookup: CDR1 LNHDA, CDR2 SQIVND (reference sequence). V dropped 7 bases and J dropped 1 base, with 25 bases sitting between them. The CDR3 is 18 amino acids. CDR3 sequence (DNA): TGTGCCAGTACCCAAAGGCTCGGGGGCACTTCGCGGAACACTGAAGCTTTCTTT. Amino acid sequence: CASTQRLGGTSRNTEAFF.

This clonotype has a count of ten or more. This chain links TRBV20-1 with TRBJ2-2; 13 nucleotides align to TRBD2. V lost 4 bases and J lost 4; bases outside the gene matches: 9. Per the germline V gene, CDR1 is DFQATT and CDR2 is SNEGSKA (reference sequence). This CDR3 is built from 17 residues. CDR3 in DNA: TGCAGTGCTATACCACTAGCGGGAGGGCCGGGCACCGGGGAGCTGTTTTTT. It yields the protein CSAIPLAGGPGTGELFF.

This clonotype showed up many times. The chain links TRBV12-3 or TRBV12-4 to TRBJ2-7; perhaps D is TRBD1 or TRBD2 (5 bases each). Trimming pared 3 bases from V and 7 bases from J, leaving 16 bases between. The CDR3 consists of 14 residues. The CDR3 is CASSLGTGSGEQYF. The CDR3 DNA reads as TGTGCCAGCAGTTTGGGGACGGGGTCAGGGGAGCAGTACTTC.

Comments on this clonotype: Given a far larger clone just one base away, this is likely a sequencing read error. This CDR3 fails to terminate in the conserved phenylalanine or tryptophan, so it likely reflects a read error. The V call is TRBV7-3, the J call TRBJ1-2; 8 bases line up with TRBD1. With 2 bases clipped from V and 6 bases from J, the junction kept 11 bases outside the gene matches. The CDR3 covers 16 residues. Germline V gene sequence: CDR1 SGHTA, CDR2 FQGTGA. The CDR3 DNA follows: TGTGCCAGCAGCTTAGCGGTCGGACAGGGAGGGCATGGCTACACCTCC. Its protein is CASSLAVGQGGHGYTS.

This clonotype was counted ten times or more. The chain couples TRBV28 to TRBJ1-2; no definite D call. Germline V gene data show CDR1 as MDHEN and CDR2 as SYDVKM. CDR3 length: 16 residues. Trimming removed 2 bases from V and 4 bases from J, with 17 bases in between. The CDR3 nucleotides are TGTGCCAGCAGTTTACTAAGTTTGAGGTCCATCTATGGCTACACCTTC. Its translation is CASSLLSLRSIYGYTF.

This clonotype was seen a few times. The chain is built from TRBV6-1 and TRBJ1-2; possibly TRBD1 for D (5 bases). The length of the CDR3 is 11 residues. CDR1 and CDR2 (germline): MNHNS, SASEGT. V gave up 8 bases and J gave up 4 bases, with 8 bases separating them. The CDR3 nucleotides read TGTGCCAGCGGGGGTGTCTATGGCTACACCTTC. Protein: CASGGVYGYTF.

This clonotype appeared many times. CDR3 sequence: CASSREGPSYNEQFF. CDR3 in DNA: TGTGCCAGCAGCCGGGAGGGACCCTCCTACAATGAGCAGTTCTTC. The chain recombines TRBV11-1 with TRBJ2-1; 8 bases agree with TRBD2. This CDR3 is 15 amino acids long. Per germline, CDR1 SGHAT and CDR2 FQDESV (reference sequence). V was pared by 5 bases and J by 0 bases, with 3 bases of the junction left unmatched.

The chain couples TRBV29-1 to TRBJ2-7; no clear D. This CDR3 region has 11 residues. The germline V gene encodes CDR1 SQVTM and CDR2 ANQGSEA. V lost 7 bases to trimming and J lost 1 base, with 8 bases between them. CDR3 residues: CSAWFSYEQYF. The CDR3 DNA reads as TGCAGCGCCTGGTTTTCCTACGAGCAGTACTTC.

In this sample, this clonotype turned up a few times. V is TRBV11-2 and J is TRBJ2-6; a weak D match, TRBD2 (6 bases). V lost 8 bases, J lost 0 bases, and 11 bases lay in between. The germline gives CDR1 SGHAT, CDR2 FQNNGV. The CDR3 is 15 amino acids. CDR3 amino acids: CASCAGTSGANVLTF. CDR3 sequence (DNA): TGTGCCAGCTGCGCGGGGACCTCTGGGGCCAACGTCCTGACTTTC.

This clonotype has at least ten counts. V is TRBV2 and J is TRBJ2-7, with D unresolved. V shed 5 bases and J shed 3 bases, with 14 bases lying between them. The CDR3 sequence is 14 residues long. Germline V gene lookup returns CDR1 SNHLY and CDR2 FYNNEI. The CDR3 protein is CASSYSKGIYEQYF. The CDR3 nucleotides are TGTGCCAGCAGTTACAGCAAAGGGATCTACGAGCAGTACTTC.

This clonotype was counted at least ten times. CDR3 loop: CASILQTGGTEAFF. DNA for the CDR3: TGTGCCAGCATTCTACAAACAGGGGGTACTGAAGCTTTCTTT. V and J are TRBV6-1 and TRBJ1-1; 8 bases are shared with TRBD1. CDR1 and CDR2 from the germline V gene are MNHNS and SASEGT. The CDR3 covers 14 residues. Unmatched junction bases numbered 9, after V lost 7 bases and J lost 5 bases.

V is TRBV3-1 and J is TRBJ2-1; D unresolved. CDR1 is LGHDT and CDR2 is YNNKEL in the germline V gene (reference sequence). This CDR3 is built from 15 residues. Trimming shortened V by 0 bases and J by 9 bases, and 15 bases separated the two germline ends. CDR3 nucleotide sequence: TGTGCCAGCAGCCAAGATAAAGGTGGTTTGGGTGAGCAGTTCTTC. Translated: CASSQDKGGLGEQFF.

This clonotype was observed many times. The chain carries TRBV10-3 and TRBJ2-7; either TRBD1 or TRBD2 may fit D (6 bases each). Germline values: CDR1 ENHRY, CDR2 SYGVKD. Trimming removed 8 bases from V and 6 bases from J, with 26 bases in between. The CDR3 runs 16 residues. As DNA, the CDR3 is TGTGCCATCCGTGGAAAGGGGGGAGACTCACCATCCGAGCAGTACTTC. It yields the protein CAIRGKGGDSPSEQYF.

This clonotype came up many times. The CDR3 sequence: CASSVLYGAGGNQETQYF. The CDR3 DNA reads TGTGCCAGTAGTGTACTGTATGGAGCGGGAGGTAACCAAGAGACCCAGTACTTC. V is TRBV19 and J is TRBJ2-5; 9 positions match TRBD2. Germline values: CDR1 LNHDA, CDR2 SQIVND (reference sequence). The CDR3 totals 18 residues. Unmatched junction bases numbered 13, after V lost 5 bases and J lost 0 bases.

J is TRBJ2-3 and V is TRBV2; 7 bases align to TRBD2. Judging by the DNA end, TRBJ2-5 fits better; the J call may be wrong. Germline values: CDR1 SNHLY, CDR2 FYNNEI. The CDR3 spans 16 residues. This CDR3 reads CASIRTSGVSRETQYF. CDR3 DNA sequence: TGTGCCAGCATCAGGACTAGTGGCGTATCAAGGGAGACCCAGTACTTC.

The chain links TRBV3-1 to TRBJ2-3, with D tentatively TRBD2 (5 bases). The CDR3 is 14 amino acids. Germline values: CDR1 LGHDT, CDR2 YNNKEL (reference sequence). The ends were cut back, 4 bases at V and 8 bases at J, with 16 bases in the middle. DNA for the CDR3: TGTGCCAGCAGCCCACAACGGGCCGGAGGTACGCAGTATTTT. Encoded protein: CASSPQRAGGTQYF.

This clonotype was detected many times. This rearrangement joins TRBV6-1 to TRBJ2-1; the match to TRBD2 covers 14 bases. V gave up 6 bases and J gave up 9 bases; unmatched junction bases: 4. The CDR3 is 14 amino acids. Germline V gene data show CDR1 as MNHNS and CDR2 as SASEGT. The CDR3: CASRRLAGGGEQFF. CDR3 bases: TGTGCCAGCAGGAGACTAGCGGGAGGGGGTGAGCAGTTCTTC.

V usage is TRBV28 and J usage is TRBJ2-1, with D possibly matching TRBD2 (5 bases). In germline, CDR1 is MDHEN, CDR2 SYDVKM. V shed 6 bases and J shed 10 bases, with 19 bases lying between them. CDR3 length equals 14 residues. CDR3 sequence: CASSPGLRSYEQFF. The CDR3 DNA is TGTGCCAGCAGCCCCGGACTTCGCTCCTACGAGCAGTTCTTC.

This clonotype was counted many times. The CDR3 loop reads CASRIKVLNTEAFF. The DNA of the CDR3 is TGTGCCAGCCGCATAAAGGTGTTGAACACTGAAGCTTTCTTT. This chain connects TRBV6-2 or TRBV6-3 to TRBJ1-1, with no clear D. Trimming shortened V by 8 bases and J by 0 bases, and 13 bases separated the two germline ends. Per germline, CDR1 MNHEY and CDR2 SVGEGT. The CDR3 covers 14 residues.

The CDR3 region is CSVGGTGGAYGYTF. CDR3 nucleotide sequence: TGCAGCGTAGGTGGGACAGGGGGCGCCTATGGCTACACCTTC. V usage is TRBV29-1 and J usage is TRBJ1-2; 12 nucleotides match TRBD1. The V gene end was trimmed by 6 bases and the J gene end by 4 bases; junction bases not matched to a gene: 6. CDR1 and CDR2 from the germline V gene are SQVTM and ANQGSEA. This CDR3 contains 14 residues.

At least ten counts were recorded for this clonotype. The gene calls are TRBV7-9 and TRBJ2-3, with a weak D call TRBD1 (6 bases). This CDR3 is 14 amino acids long. With 8 bases removed from V and 0 bases from J, the gap between germline ends came to 12 bases. Germline loops: CDR1 SEHNR, CDR2 FQNEAQ (reference sequence). The CDR3 nucleotides are TGTGCCAGCGCGGACAGACCTAGCACAGATACGCAGTATTTT. It is translated as CASADRPSTDTQYF.

This clonotype was seen ten or more times. This chain links TRBV2 with TRBJ2-3; D remains unclear. This CDR3 has 11 amino acids. The ends were cut back, 10 bases at V and 1 base at J, with 6 bases in the middle. CDR1 and CDR2 (germline): SNHLY, FYNNEI. The CDR3, as DNA: TGTGCCAATTGGCGCACAGATACGCAGTATTTT. Protein product: CANWRTDTQYF.

The V call is TRBV28, the J call TRBJ1-5; perhaps TRBD1 as D (5 bases). The CDR3 is 17 residues long. The V and J ends lost 5 bases and 0 bases respectively, with 17 bases between them. Germline V lookup: CDR1 MDHEN, CDR2 SYDVKM. Written as DNA, the CDR3 is TGTGCCAGCAGTCCAAGCCTCGACAGCTATAGCAATCAGCCCCAGCATTTT. Translation: CASSPSLDSYSNQPQHF.

This clonotype appeared many times. The chain combines TRBV28 with TRBJ1-4; perhaps TRBD1 as D (5 bases). The CDR3 sequence is 15 residues long. V lost 5 bases and J 0 bases, leaving 10 bases between the germline ends. Looked up from germline, CDR1 is MDHEN and CDR2 is SYDVKM. CDR3 in DNA: TGTGCCAGCAGTGTAGCGGGGGCAACTAATGAAAAACTGTTTTTT. This codes for CASSVAGATNEKLFF.